One and the same sample provided the 23 T cell receptor beta chains below, sequenced in a study of CD8 T cells in Susac syndrome. Random hexamers were used to reverse transcribe the RNA input (about 0.5 to 1 ug). TCRdb called the immunoSEQ multiplex PCR reads again in MiXCR, with one record for every CDR3 protein. The table shows roughly 120,000 distinct CDR3 sequences, with around 94% occurring only once. The sequenced sample was CD4+ T cells from PBMCs. These TCRs come from a human donor in good health.

The gene calls are TRBV11-2 and TRBJ2-3; the D gene could be TRBD1 or TRBD2 (5 bases each). CDR3 length: 15 residues. Germline CDR1 and CDR2: SGHAT and FQNNGV. The V gene lost 5 bases and the J gene lost 9 bases, with 21 bases spanning the gap. CDR3 amino acids: CASSAYPRDPKTQYF. The CDR3 DNA reads TGTGCCAGCAGCGCCTACCCTCGGGACCCCAAAACGCAGTATTTT. The entire variable domain, with the rest obtained from reference TRBV11-2 and TRBJ2-3, is as follows: EAGVAQSPRYKIIEKRQSVAFWCNPISGHATLYWYQQILGQGPKLLIQFQNNGVVDDSQLPKDRFSAERLKGVDSTLKIQPAKLEDSAVYLCASSAYPRDPKTQYFGPGTRLTVL.

The V and J genes are TRBV10-3 and TRBJ2-6; TRBD1 aligns across 10 bases. Trimming cost V 5 bases and J 4 bases; bases outside gene matches: 5. CDR1 is ENHRY, CDR2 SYGVKD, per germline. The CDR3 is 16 amino acids. The CDR3 protein is CAISPTGGVGANVLTF. In DNA, the CDR3 is TGTGCCATCAGTCCGACAGGGGGCGTCGGGGCCAACGTCCTGACTTTC.

This rearrangement joins TRBV11-2 to TRBJ1-5; unclear D gene. The CDR3 totals 13 residues. V lost 5 bases to trimming and J lost 0 bases, with 5 bases between them. CDR1 and CDR2 (germline): SGHAT, FQNNGV. CDR3 amino acids: CASSPDSNQPQHF. CDR3 coding DNA: TGTGCCAGCAGCCCAGATAGCAATCAGCCCCAGCATTTT.

The rearrangement joins TRBV5-1 to TRBJ2-1; D unclear. Germline V CDR1 and CDR2: SGHRS, YFSETQ. The germline V and J ends were trimmed by 4 bases and 5 bases, with 13 bases remaining between them. This CDR3 has 14 amino acids. CDR3 sequence (DNA): TGCGCCAGCAGCCGAGGTAGTCAGGACAATGAGCAGTTCTTC. This encodes CASSRGSQDNEQFF.

The J gene is TRBJ2-5, the V gene TRBV7-2; D is unresolved. CDR3 length: 15 residues. Trimming took off 4 bases at V and 1 base at J, with 13 bases between the two ends. Germline V gene lookup returns CDR1 SGHTA and CDR2 FQGNSA. CDR3 coding DNA: TGTGCCAGCAGCTCGGATTCAACTCCCCAAGAGACCCAGTACTTC. It encodes CASSSDSTPQETQYF.

The J gene is TRBJ2-7, the V gene TRBV2, with 10 bases lining up with TRBD2. V lost 5 bases to trimming and J lost 2 bases; unmatched junction nucleotides: 3. The CDR3 has 14 amino acids. Germline V gene sequence: CDR1 SNHLY, CDR2 FYNNEI. The CDR3 loop reads CASSRTSGPYEQYF. In DNA form, the CDR3 reads TGTGCCAGCAGTCGGACTAGCGGACCCTACGAGCAGTACTTC.

V is TRBV12-3 or TRBV12-4 and J is TRBJ1-2, with D uncertain. V lost 3 bases and J 4 bases, leaving 6 bases between the germline ends. The CDR3 totals 12 residues. CDR3 protein: CASSFTGYGYTF. The CDR3 coding sequence is TGTGCCAGCAGTTTCACGGGCTATGGCTACACCTTC.

The chain carries TRBV27 and TRBJ2-2; the match to TRBD1 covers 7 bases. Trimming removed 7 bases from V and 1 base from J; junction bases left unmatched: 12. Germline CDR1 is MNHEY and CDR2 is SMNVEV (reference sequence). The CDR3 runs 17 residues. The CDR3 sequence is CASTYGPGQKNTGELFF. The CDR3 DNA sequence: TGTGCCAGCACGTATGGACCGGGACAGAAGAACACCGGGGAGCTGTTTTTT.

The V gene is TRBV30, the J gene TRBJ2-7, with a possible D match to TRBD2 (6 bases). The CDR3 is 16 amino acids. V was cut by 3 bases and J by 0 bases, with 18 bases left in between. The germline gives CDR1 GTSNPN, CDR2 SVGIG (reference sequence). The DNA of the CDR3 is TGTGCCTGGAGCTTCCCCGGGACTCGACCCTCCTACGAGCAGTACTTC. It codes for CAWSFPGTRPSYEQYF.

This chain connects TRBV5-1 to TRBJ2-7, with 9 nucleotides matching TRBD1. CDR1 is SGHRS and CDR2 is YFSETQ in the germline V gene. V lost 4 bases, J lost 2 bases, and 7 bases stayed unmatched. The CDR3 is made up of 15 amino acids. For the CDR3, the DNA is TGCGCCAGCAGCCCCGGGACAGGGTTAACCTACGAGCAGTACTTC. Its protein product is CASSPGTGLTYEQYF.

The CDR3 loop reads CASSEPGGEQFF. In nucleotides, the CDR3 is TGTGCCAGCAGTGAACCCGGAGGTGAGCAGTTCTTC. The rearrangement links TRBV6-1 to TRBJ2-1, with a tentative D call TRBD2 (5 bases). V lost 2 bases and J lost 9, with 8 bases in between. Germline-derived CDR1 and CDR2 are MNHNS and SASEGT. CDR3 size: 12 residues.

V usage is TRBV20-1 and J usage is TRBJ2-3; 9 positions match TRBD1. CDR3 length equals 14 residues. The V gene end was trimmed by 6 bases and the J gene end by 0 bases; junction bases not matched to a gene: 4. Germline CDR1 is DFQATT and CDR2 is SNEGSKA (reference sequence). In nucleotides, the CDR3 is TGCAGTGCGCTTGGGACAGGGAGCACAGATACGCAGTATTTT. Protein sequence: CSALGTGSTDTQYF.

The CDR3, as DNA: TGTGCCAGCAGTCAGGGGAATCAGCCCCAGCATTTT. Translation: CASSQGNQPQHF. V usage is TRBV6-1 and J usage is TRBJ1-5, with a tentative D call TRBD1 (6 bases). The CDR3 is 12 amino acids. V was cut by 5 bases and J by 4 bases, with 6 bases left in between. Germline values: CDR1 MNHNS, CDR2 SASEGT.

The CDR3 DNA reads TGTGCCAGCAGCTTAGCGGTGACAGAGACCTACGAGCAGTACTTC. Its protein product is CASSLAVTETYEQYF. The J gene is TRBJ2-7, the V gene TRBV7-9; D is perhaps TRBD1 (5 bases). The CDR3 spans 15 residues. Trimming stripped 0 bases from V and 2 bases from J, with 11 bases between. The germline gives CDR1 SEHNR, CDR2 FQNEAQ (reference sequence).

This chain joins TRBV29-1 and TRBJ2-7, with TRBD2 as a possible D gene (5 bases). This CDR3 spans 12 amino acids. Germline values: CDR1 SQVTM, CDR2 ANQGSEA. Trimming took off 5 bases at V and 3 bases at J, with 11 bases between the two ends. The CDR3 DNA sequence: TGCAGCGTTTTAACTAGTGGCTACGAGCAGTACTTC. It translates to CSVLTSGYEQYF.

This clonotype was counted once. J is TRBJ2-3 and V is TRBV5-4; perhaps TRBD2 as D (5 bases). CDR1 and CDR2 from the germline V gene are SGHNT and YYREEE (reference sequence). The V gene lost 0 bases and the J gene lost 6 bases, with 11 bases spanning the gap. The length of the CDR3 is 14 residues. CDR3 DNA sequence: TGTGCCAGCAGCTTGGCCAATGGGGAGGATACGCAGTATTTT. Its protein is CASSLANGEDTQYF.

This clonotype was found a few times. The CDR3 nucleotides are TGTGCCAGCAGTTCGACCACAGATACGCAGTATTTT. Translating it yields CASSSTTDTQYF. V gene TRBV27 combines with J gene TRBJ2-3; no definite D call. This CDR3 has 12 amino acids. Germline V lookup: CDR1 MNHEY, CDR2 SMNVEV (reference sequence). The V and J ends lost 4 bases and 2 bases respectively, with 4 bases between them.

The chain combines TRBV20-1 with TRBJ2-1, with 8 bases identical to TRBD2. The CDR3 has 14 residues. CDR1 and CDR2 (germline): DFQATT, SNEGSKA (reference sequence). Germline trimming cut 0 bases from V and 8 bases from J; bases unmatched to any gene: 6. This CDR3 reads CSARDAAGEDEQFF. In nucleotides, the CDR3 is TGCAGTGCTAGAGATGCAGCGGGAGAAGATGAGCAGTTCTTC.

This chain connects TRBV6-1 to TRBJ1-2; 7 positions match TRBD1. V trimming: 5 bases; J trimming: 5 bases; junction bases outside the gene matches: 8. The CDR3 totals 14 residues. The germline V gene has CDR1 MNHNS and CDR2 SASEGT. Here the CDR3 reads CASSFTGEGYGYTF. CDR3 in DNA: TGTGCCAGCAGTTTCACAGGGGAGGGATATGGCTACACCTTC.

The rearrangement joins TRBV10-2 to TRBJ1-1; possible D gene TRBD1, 6 bases. Germline V gene data show CDR1 as WSHSY and CDR2 as SAAADI. V was shortened by 6 bases and J by 3 bases, with 11 bases between the two germline ends. The CDR3 is made up of 13 amino acids. Written as DNA, the CDR3 is TGCGCCAGCAGCCGGGACACCTACACTGAAGCTTTCTTT. It yields the protein CASSRDTYTEAFF.

This clonotype appeared a single time. The V gene is TRBV28, the J gene TRBJ2-5; D perhaps matches TRBD2 (7 bases). CDR3 length: 15 amino acids. Germline V gene data show CDR1 as MDHEN and CDR2 as SYDVKM. Trimming pared 7 bases from V and 1 base from J, leaving 16 bases between. The CDR3 sequence is CASIQRGGFQETQYF. CDR3 nucleotide sequence: TGTGCCAGCATCCAAAGGGGGGGCTTCCAAGAGACCCAGTACTTC.

This rearrangement joins TRBV3-1 to TRBJ2-1; 10 positions agree with TRBD2. This CDR3 is 15 amino acids long. Germline values: CDR1 LGHDT, CDR2 YNNKEL (reference sequence). With V trimmed by 6 bases and J by 3 bases, 5 bases remained unmatched. In DNA, the CDR3 is TGTGCCAGCAGACGCAGCGGGAGGGACTACAATGAGCAGTTCTTC. Its protein product is CASRRSGRDYNEQFF.

The rearrangement joins TRBV28 to TRBJ1-1; TRBD1 might be the D (5 bases). The V and J ends lost 5 bases and 10 bases respectively, with 17 bases between them. The CDR3 runs 13 residues. Germline V gene lookup returns CDR1 MDHEN and CDR2 SYDVKM. Here the CDR3 DNA reads TGTGCCAGCAGTAAGGGACTACTAAGGGGAGCTTTCTTT. Protein sequence: CASSKGLLRGAFF.